Shown below are 12 T cell receptor beta chains from a single sample sequenced in a study of monozygotic twins with inflammatory bowel disease. TCRdb reprocessed the 5' RACE reads; each CDR3 protein has one entry and no DNA is given. The sample has under 350,000 distinct CDR3 sequences. Sequencing was carried out using blood. The receptor set was obtained from a human donor with ulcerative colitis or Crohn's disease, or a healthy co-twin of an affected twin (not recorded which).

This chain joins TRBV20-1 and TRBJ1-4; TCRdb gives TRBD1 as the D gene, but with no DNA this cannot be confirmed. The CDR3 contains 14 residues. Germline lookup yields CDR1 DFQATT and CDR2 SNEGSKA (reference sequence). The CDR3 loop reads CSARTRDTREKLFF.

The chain uses TRBV9 and TRBJ2-7; TCRdb's D call of TRBD1 is untestable without DNA. Germline assignment: CDR1 SGDLS and CDR2 YYNGEE. CDR3 length: 18 amino acids. CDR3 in amino acids: CASSVDLLGQALFYEQYF.

This chain's CDR3 is CASSMTIQPQHF. This rearrangement joins TRBV19 to TRBJ1-5. CDR3 size: 12 residues. CDR1 is LNHDA and CDR2 is SQIVND in the germline V gene (reference sequence).

This chain links TRBV7-9 with TRBJ1-2. The CDR3 has 13 amino acids. CDR1 SEHNR and CDR2 FQNEAQ come from the germline V gene (reference sequence). The CDR3 here is CASSFMSSDGYTF.

V is TRBV4-1 and J is TRBJ1-1. The CDR3 spans 17 residues. Germline values: CDR1 MGHRA, CDR2 YSYEKL. This chain's CDR3 is CASSLPRVFEPYTEAFF.

The chain combines TRBV11-2 with TRBJ2-1; the D call from TCRdb, TRBD1, cannot be confirmed without DNA. The CDR3 consists of 14 residues. In germline, CDR1 is SGHAT, CDR2 FQNNGV. The CDR3 is CASRYETGATEQFF.

V usage is TRBV28 and J usage is TRBJ2-7; the D call from TCRdb, TRBD2, cannot be confirmed without DNA. The CDR3 sequence is 15 residues long. Germline V gene lookup returns CDR1 MDHEN and CDR2 SYDVKM. The CDR3 is CASSGGGLNSYEQYF.

This chain uses TRBV12-3 or TRBV12-4 with TRBJ1-5; the D call from TCRdb, TRBD1, cannot be confirmed without DNA. The CDR3 covers 12 residues. The CDR3 region is CASSFGRQPQHF.

This rearrangement joins TRBV29-1 to TRBJ1-2. In germline, CDR1 is SQVTM, CDR2 ANQGSEA. This CDR3 has 13 residues. The CDR3 sequence: CSAERGTNYGYTF.

The chain links TRBV12-3 or TRBV12-4 to TRBJ1-1. The length of the CDR3 is 11 residues. The CDR3 spells CASRLTSEAFF.

V gene TRBV12-3 or TRBV12-4 combines with J gene TRBJ1-5. This CDR3 spans 13 amino acids. CDR3 protein: CASSGRGNQPQHF.

V and J are TRBV5-6 and TRBJ2-5; TCRdb proposes TRBD1, but this gene call is untestable without DNA. CDR1 is SGHDT and CDR2 is YYEEEE in the germline V gene. The CDR3 sequence is 17 residues long. The CDR3 spells CASSWRLGQKLQETQYF.